The 21 T cell receptor beta chains below come from one sample, sequenced in a study of cytomegalovirus exposure and HLA in healthy donors. Use of 60 Vbeta and 13 Jbeta primers characterized the PCR. Measured with immunoSEQ multiplex PCR; TCRdb has only the in-frame clones, and not every one. The profile shows approximately 100,000 clones, about 81% of them singletons. The material sequenced was PBMCs. The receptors derive from a male donor in good health and CMV-seropositive.

The chain employs TRBV13 and TRBJ2-7, with a weak D call TRBD1 (5 bases). V lost 5 bases, J lost 6 bases, and 11 bases lay in between. The CDR3 runs 12 residues. From germline, CDR1 is PRHDT and CDR2 FYEKMQ (reference sequence). The CDR3: CASSPTGSEQYF. The CDR3 region has the DNA TGTGCCAGCAGCCCAACAGGTTCCGAGCAGTACTTC.

The J gene is TRBJ2-1, the V gene TRBV5-1, with a possible D match to TRBD1 (6 bases). V was shortened by 2 bases and J by 5 bases, with 14 bases between the two germline ends. Looked up from germline, CDR1 is SGHRS and CDR2 is YFSETQ. This CDR3 is built from 15 residues. The CDR3 is CASSLGQLVDNEQFF. CDR3 nucleotides: TGCGCCAGCAGCTTAGGACAGTTGGTAGACAATGAGCAGTTCTTC.

Regarding this clone: One end of the junction does not line up with germline, which may come from a read error. The rearrangement joins TRBV2 to TRBJ1-1, with TRBD1 matching 9 bases. The germline V gene has CDR1 SNHLY and CDR2 FYNNEI. CDR3 length equals 15 residues. The CDR3 coding sequence is TGTGCCAGCAGGGAAGGGACAGGGAGATACACTGAAGCTTTCTTT. Translated: CASREGTGRYTEAFF.

DNA of the CDR3: TGTGCCAGTAGCCATGAAAAGACAGGGCGCGAGCAGTACTTC. This encodes CASSHEKTGREQYF. The chain links TRBV19 to TRBJ2-7; the match to TRBD1 covers 7 bases. The CDR3 covers 14 residues. With V trimmed by 6 bases and J by 6 bases, 11 bases remained unmatched. Germline V gene lookup returns CDR1 LNHDA and CDR2 SQIVND (reference sequence).

The chain uses TRBV2 and TRBJ2-5; D ambiguous. The DNA end is more similar to TRBJ2-7, so the J call may be wrong. There are 12 residues in the CDR3. The V gene's germline CDR1 is SNHLY and CDR2 FYNNEI. DNA of the CDR3: TGTGCCAGCAGTGGTGATCGATACGAGCAGTACTTC. Translation gives CASSGDRYEQYF.

J is TRBJ2-5 and V is TRBV5-6; 9 bases line up with TRBD1. The germline V gene encodes CDR1 SGHDT and CDR2 YYEEEE. CDR3 size: 14 residues. With 5 bases clipped from V and 5 bases from J, the junction kept 7 bases outside the gene matches. This chain's CDR3 is CASRTTGGRETQYF. DNA of the CDR3: TGTGCCAGCAGAACGACAGGGGGTCGGGAGACCCAGTACTTC.

The rearrangement links TRBV5-1 to TRBJ2-3, with a tentative D call TRBD1 (5 bases). The germline V gene has CDR1 SGHRS and CDR2 YFSETQ. Trimming took 5 bases from V and 0 from J, leaving 10 bases between them. The CDR3 consists of 14 residues. As DNA, the CDR3 is TGCGCCAGCAGGGGGCGAGACAGCACAGATACGCAGTATTTT. It is translated as CASRGRDSTDTQYF. Variable domain in full (rest from reference TRBV5-1 and TRBJ2-3): KAGVTQTPRYLIKTRGQQVTLSCSPISGHRSVSWYQQTPGQGLQFLFEYFSETQRNKGNFPGRFSGRQFSNSRSEMNVSTLELGDSALYLCASRGRDSTDTQYFGPGTRLTVL.

V is TRBV2 and J is TRBJ1-1; D ambiguous. Germline CDR1 reads SNHLY; CDR2 reads FYNNEI. V lost 5 bases, J lost 3 bases, and 10 bases lay in between. This CDR3 comprises 13 residues. Here the CDR3 reads CASSLRGYTEAFF. For the CDR3, the DNA is TGTGCCAGCAGTCTACGGGGTTACACTGAAGCTTTCTTT.

V gene TRBV15 combines with J gene TRBJ2-3; D may be TRBD2 (5 bases). Trimming removed 5 bases from V and 0 bases from J, with 6 bases in between. Germline V gene data show CDR1 as LNHNV and CDR2 as YYDKDF (reference sequence). The CDR3 spans 13 residues. As DNA, the CDR3 is TGTGCCACCAGCCTAGCTAGCACAGATACGCAGTATTTT. Its translation is CATSLASTDTQYF.

The V call is TRBV4-2, the J call TRBJ1-1; the D gene is possibly TRBD1 (5 bases). Trimming removed 4 bases from V and 1 base from J, with 13 bases in between. The CDR3 consists of 15 residues. Germline V CDR1 and CDR2: LGHNA, YNFKEQ. CDR3 sequence (DNA): TGTGCCAGCAGCCGAGATACCGACAGGAACACTGAAGCTTTCTTT. Protein product: CASSRDTDRNTEAFF.

The V gene is TRBV15, the J gene TRBJ2-7; TRBD2 might be the D (6 bases). The V and J ends lost 6 bases and 5 bases respectively, with 14 bases between them. The CDR3 covers 13 residues. Per the germline V gene, CDR1 is LNHNV and CDR2 is YYDKDF (reference sequence). CDR3 sequence reads: CATRETSRDEQYF. The CDR3 DNA sequence: TGTGCCACCAGAGAGACTAGTCGAGACGAGCAGTACTTC. The whole variable domain, remainder taken from reference TRBV15 and TRBJ2-7, is DAMVIQNPRYQVTQFGKPVTLSCSQTLNHNVMYWYQQKSSQAPKLLFHYYDKDFNNEADTPDNFQSRRPNTSFCFLDIRSPGLGDTAMYLCATRETSRDEQYFGPGTRLTVT.

This chain links TRBV7-2 with TRBJ2-3; D may be TRBD2 (5 bases). Deletions cut 5 bases from V and 6 bases from J, with 9 bases between. Germline lookup yields CDR1 SGHTA and CDR2 FQGNSA. There are 12 residues in the CDR3. DNA of the CDR3: TGTGCCAGCAGCACGGGGTCCGATACGCAGTATTTT. It yields the protein CASSTGSDTQYF.

The chain combines TRBV5-1 with TRBJ1-2; 9 bases map to TRBD1. With V trimmed by 4 bases and J by 3 bases, 1 base remained unmatched. Looked up from germline, CDR1 is SGHRS and CDR2 is YFSETQ. This CDR3 is 13 amino acids long. The CDR3 loop reads CASSRTGDYGYTF. In DNA, the CDR3 is TGCGCCAGCAGCCGGACAGGGGACTATGGCTACACCTTC.

This clone has just a few counts. J is TRBJ1-1 and V is TRBV10-2; possible D gene TRBD1, 6 bases. CDR1 and CDR2 (germline): WSHSY, SAAADI. The CDR3 contains 13 residues. Trimming shortened V by 6 bases and J by 4 bases, and 12 bases separated the two germline ends. The CDR3 DNA sequence: TGCGCCAGCAGGGATACAGGGCCCACTGAAGCTTTCTTT. Its translation: CASRDTGPTEAFF.

This clone has only a few counts. The CDR3, as DNA: TGTGCCATCCATCCCAGGGGTGAGCAGTTCTTC. Its protein product is CAIHPRGEQFF. This sequence joins TRBV5-4 and TRBJ2-1; weak D call: TRBD1 (6 bases). The ends were cut back, 9 bases at V and 9 bases at J, with 13 bases in the middle. CDR1 and CDR2 (germline): SGHNT, YYREEE (reference sequence). The length of the CDR3 is 11 residues. Full variable domain (rest looked up from reference TRBV5-4 and TRBJ2-1): ETGVTQSPTHLIKTRGQQVTLRCSSQSGHNTVSWYQQALGQGPQFIFQYYREEENGRGNFPPRFSGLQFPNYSSELNVNALELDDSALYLCAIHPRGEQFFGPGTRLTVL.

This clone was picked up one time. The chain recombines TRBV6-6 with TRBJ1-2; D remains unclear. The CDR3 length is 14 residues. The V end lost 6 bases, the J end lost 0 bases, and 11 bases lay between the germline ends. Germline lookup yields CDR1 MNHNY and CDR2 SVGAGI (reference sequence). The CDR3 bases are TGTGCCAGCAGCCAAGCGGGCGCTAACTATGGCTACACCTTC. Its translation: CASSQAGANYGYTF.

This clone appeared a single time. This sequence joins TRBV7-8 and TRBJ2-7; 7 positions agree with TRBD1. The germline CDR1 and CDR2 sequences are SGHVS and FQNEAQ. The junction had 9 bases not matched to a gene; V was cut back by 0 bases and J by 7 bases. The CDR3 spans 15 residues. CDR3 nucleotide sequence: TGTGCCAGCAGCTTAGCCAGGGACAGAACCTTAGAGCAGTACTTC. Protein: CASSLARDRTLEQYF.

This clone was counted between two and nine times. DNA of the CDR3: TGTGCCAGCAGCTCCGGGACAACAGATGAGCAGTACTTC. Protein sequence: CASSSGTTDEQYF. V gene TRBV5-4 combines with J gene TRBJ2-7; D perhaps matches TRBD1 (6 bases). V lost 3 bases and J 7 bases, leaving 14 bases between the germline ends. Looked up from germline, CDR1 is SGHNT and CDR2 is YYREEE (reference sequence). The CDR3 totals 13 residues.

DNA of the CDR3: TGTGCCAGCAGTCCAATTCTTCCGCGAATCATGAACACTGAAGCTTTCTTT. Its protein is CASSPILPRIMNTEAFF. The rearrangement uses TRBV28 and TRBJ1-1; unclear D gene. The CDR3 length is 17 residues. Germline V CDR1 and CDR2: MDHEN, SYDVKM. V shed 5 bases and J shed 0 bases, with 19 bases lying between them.

The chain couples TRBV7-6 to TRBJ1-5; TRBD1 aligns across 7 bases. The trim removed 0 bases at V and 5 bases at J, leaving 16 bases unmatched. The CDR3 spans 19 residues. Per germline, CDR1 SGHVS and CDR2 FNYEAQ. The CDR3 nucleotides are TGTGCCAGCAGCTTAGCGATCAGTTCAGGGGGATTCGTCGATCAGCCCCAGCATTTT. Its translation: CASSLAISSGGFVDQPQHF.

CDR3 protein: CAIQAPGQRLTGQYF. CDR3 in DNA: TGTGCCATCCAGGCCCCGGGACAGCGTTTAACGGGGCAGTACTTC. This chain connects TRBV28 to TRBJ2-7; 7 bases agree with TRBD1. The CDR3 spans 15 residues. V lost 10 bases and J lost 9; bases outside the gene matches: 21. Germline V gives CDR1 MDHEN, CDR2 SYDVKM. The full variable domain, with the rest looked up from reference TRBV28 and TRBJ2-7, is DVKVTQSSRYLVKRTGEKVFLECVQDMDHENMFWYRQDPGLGLRLIYFSYDVKMKEKGDIPEGYSVSREKKERFSLILESASTNQTSMYLCAIQAPGQRLTGQYFGPGTRLTVT.